The 21 T cell receptor beta chains in this list originate from one sample, sequenced in a study of shared clonotypes between healthy human individuals. Produced via immunoSEQ multiplex PCR; TCRdb's table is partial and in-frame only. Of roughly 2.2 million clones in the sample, about 90% were seen once. Sequencing input: naive CD4+ T cells from PBMCs. Described subset: CD45RA+ positively selected. Every receptor here comes from a man between 18 and 29 years old in good health. Some clones in this sample may be carry-over from other donors' samples.

V gene TRBV7-6 combines with J gene TRBJ2-1, with D possibly being TRBD2 (6 bases). The ends were cut back, 2 bases at V and 8 bases at J, with 16 bases in the middle. Looked up from germline, CDR1 is SGHVS and CDR2 is FNYEAQ. The CDR3 loop spans 15 amino acids. The CDR3 DNA sequence: TGTGCCAGCAGCTTATTCTCAGGGCCGGGGGATGAGCAGTTCTTC. It specifies CASSLFSGPGDEQFF. The full variable domain, its missing parts supplied by reference TRBV7-6 and TRBJ2-1, is GAGVSQSPRYKVTKRGQDVALRCDPISGHVSLYWYRQALGQGPEFLTYFNYEAQQDKSGLPNDRFSAERPEGSISTLTIQRTEQRDSAMYRCASSLFSGPGDEQFFGPGTRLTVL.

The genes are TRBV27 and TRBJ1-1, with TRBD1 matching 10 bases. V lost 5 bases to trimming and J lost 2 bases; unmatched junction nucleotides: 5. The germline CDR1 and CDR2 sequences are MNHEY and SMNVEV (reference sequence). This CDR3 spans 15 amino acids. The CDR3 DNA reads as TGTGCCAGCAGTCCCCGACAGGGGGCAAACACTGAAGCTTTCTTT. It yields the protein CASSPRQGANTEAFF.

The genes are TRBV6-1 and TRBJ2-1; the match to TRBD2 covers 7 bases. V was pared by 7 bases and J by 2 bases, with 8 bases of the junction left unmatched. Germline CDR1 MNHNS, CDR2 SASEGT. The CDR3 totals 15 residues. The CDR3 spells CASNGGLVTYNEQFF. In nucleotides, the CDR3 is TGTGCCAGCAACGGGGGGTTGGTAACCTACAATGAGCAGTTCTTC.

The chain combines TRBV12-5 with TRBJ2-5; 7 nucleotides align to TRBD1. Germline values: CDR1 LGHNT, CDR2 FRNRAP. V was pared by 7 bases and J by 5 bases, with 13 bases of the junction left unmatched. The length of the CDR3 is 15 residues. Here the CDR3 reads CASAPGTDQKETQYF. Here the CDR3 DNA reads TGTGCTAGTGCCCCCGGGACAGACCAAAAGGAGACCCAGTACTTC.

The V call is TRBV5-1, the J call TRBJ2-3; no firm D call. The CDR3 spans 15 residues. CDR1 is SGHRS and CDR2 is YFSETQ in the germline V gene. V was cut by 6 bases and J by 1 base, with 15 bases left in between. Here the CDR3 reads CASTARILGTDTQYF. CDR3 sequence (DNA): TGCGCCAGCACAGCTAGGATTCTTGGCACAGATACGCAGTATTTT.

The chain uses TRBV10-1 and TRBJ2-7; D not resolved. Between the trimmed V and J ends, which lost 0 bases and 2 bases, there was a span of 8 bases. CDR1 is WNHNN and CDR2 is SYGVQD in the germline V gene (reference sequence). The CDR3 covers 14 residues. CDR3 DNA: TGCGCCAGCAGTGAGTCTCCGGAAGCCTACGAGCAGTACTTC. It codes for CASSESPEAYEQYF.

With regard to this clone: Other DNA sequences within the sample encode an identical CDR3. The chain carries TRBV11-2 and TRBJ2-7; D not resolved. Trimming removed 5 bases from V and 0 bases from J, with 2 bases in between. The CDR3 totals 11 residues. In germline, CDR1 is SGHAT, CDR2 FQNNGV. CDR3 loop: CASSVSYEQYF. The CDR3 bases are TGTGCCAGCAGCGTCTCCTACGAGCAGTACTTC.

The rearrangement uses TRBV14 and TRBJ2-5, with D perhaps matching TRBD2 (5 bases). Germline assignment: CDR1 SGHDN and CDR2 FVKESK. The CDR3 has 16 amino acids. V lost 0 bases and J lost 3, with 14 bases in between. CDR3 nucleotides: TGTGCCAGCAGCCAAGAGGGTAGAGGGATTGAAGAGACCCAGTACTTC. Amino acids: CASSQEGRGIEETQYF.

About this clone: This same CDR3 is encoded by further DNA sequences in the sample. The genes are TRBV5-4 and TRBJ1-4; TRBD1 might be the D (6 bases). The CDR3 totals 14 residues. Germline assignment: CDR1 SGHNT and CDR2 YYREEE (reference sequence). Trimming left V 0 bases short and J 8 bases short, with 11 bases between. This CDR3 is CASSLDRGREKLFF. CDR3 DNA: TGTGCCAGCAGCTTGGATCGGGGGCGCGAAAAACTGTTTTTT. The complete variable domain, with remaining parts taken from reference TRBV5-4 and TRBJ1-4, reads ETGVTQSPTHLIKTRGQQVTLRCSSQSGHNTVSWYQQALGQGPQFIFQYYREEENGRGNFPPRFSGLQFPNYSSELNVNALELDDSALYLCASSLDRGREKLFFGSGTQLSVL.

The V and J genes are TRBV5-1 and TRBJ2-1; 7 bases are a match to TRBD2. Germline values: CDR1 SGHRS, CDR2 YFSETQ. There are 16 residues in the CDR3. V lost 2 bases to trimming and J lost 5 bases; unmatched junction nucleotides: 10. In DNA form, the CDR3 reads TGCGCCAGCAGCTTTGTAGCGGGCACATATAACAATGAGCAGTTCTTC. Translated, it gives CASSFVAGTYNNEQFF.

The chain has TRBV5-1 and TRBJ2-2; TRBD1 matches 9 bases. The V gene end was trimmed by 1 base and the J gene end by 5 bases; junction bases not matched to a gene: 3. The CDR3 totals 15 residues. CDR1 SGHRS and CDR2 YFSETQ come from the germline V gene. The CDR3 region is CASSLTGGWTGELFF. The CDR3 DNA sequence: TGCGCCAGCAGCTTGACAGGGGGCTGGACCGGGGAGCTGTTTTTT.

The chain uses TRBV9 and TRBJ2-1, with 12 bases matching TRBD2. CDR1 is SGDLS, CDR2 YYNGEE, per germline. The J segment lost 9 bases and the V segment lost 3 bases, leaving 7 bases of the junction unmatched. The CDR3 is 15 residues long. The CDR3 DNA is TGTGCCAGCAGCGCAAAACTAGCGGGAGGAGGTGAGCAGTTCTTC. It is translated as CASSAKLAGGGEQFF.

CDR3 bases: TGTGCCAGCAGTGAATTCAGGGGGCTAAACGGCTACACCTTC. It encodes CASSEFRGLNGYTF. The V call is TRBV6-1, the J call TRBJ1-2; 8 bases map to TRBD1. Per the germline V gene, CDR1 is MNHNS and CDR2 is SASEGT. J gave up 8 bases and V 2 bases, and 7 bases lay outside the gene matches. The CDR3 extends over 14 amino acids.

This clone was picked up one time. The chain combines TRBV19 with TRBJ1-2; a weak D match, TRBD1 (5 bases). CDR1 and CDR2 from the germline V gene are LNHDA and SQIVND (reference sequence). V lost 0 bases, J lost 4 bases, and 9 bases lay in between. The CDR3 totals 14 residues. Written as DNA, the CDR3 is TGTGCCAGTAGTATAGATGGGGGAATCTATGGCTACACCTTC. This codes for CASSIDGGIYGYTF.

This chain uses TRBV7-8 with TRBJ2-1, with TRBD2 matching over 10 bases. The J segment lost 8 bases and the V segment lost 7 bases, leaving 11 bases of the junction unmatched. The CDR3 loop spans 15 amino acids. Germline loops: CDR1 SGHVS, CDR2 FQNEAQ. CDR3 sequence: CASTPAASGSHEQFF. In DNA, the CDR3 is TGTGCCAGCACCCCGGCGGCTAGCGGGAGTCATGAGCAGTTCTTC.

The rearrangement joins TRBV5-1 to TRBJ1-2; 11 positions match TRBD1. This CDR3 region has 16 residues. Germline loops: CDR1 SGHRS, CDR2 YFSETQ. V shed 0 bases, J shed 8 bases, and the junction held 9 bases outside the gene matches. The CDR3: CASSLVPSDRGRGYTF. For the CDR3, the DNA is TGCGCCAGCAGCTTGGTCCCTTCGGACAGGGGGCGCGGCTACACCTTC.

This rearrangement joins TRBV10-1 to TRBJ2-1, with TRBD1 matching 8 bases. CDR3 length: 14 residues. CDR1 is WNHNN, CDR2 SYGVQD, per germline (reference sequence). The ends lost 6 bases at V and 4 bases at J; junction bases unmatched: 5. CDR3 in amino acids: CASSSGQGYNEQFF. The CDR3 coding sequence is TGCGCCAGCAGCTCAGGACAGGGTTACAATGAGCAGTTCTTC.

The rearrangement uses TRBV28 and TRBJ2-4, with a weak D call TRBD1 (6 bases). The germline V and J ends were trimmed by 7 bases and 12 bases, with 19 bases remaining between them. Germline loops: CDR1 MDHEN, CDR2 SYDVKM. This CDR3 comprises 13 residues. The CDR3 sequence: CASTTGGDRNQYF. CDR3 DNA sequence: TGTGCCAGCACAACGGGTGGAGACAGGAATCAGTACTTC.

J is TRBJ2-7 and V is TRBV28; D gene uncertain. The CDR3 spans 14 residues. Per the germline V gene, CDR1 is MDHEN and CDR2 is SYDVKM. The V gene lost 1 base and the J gene lost 4 bases, with 11 bases spanning the gap. The CDR3 DNA is TGTGCCAGCAGTTTATCGGCAGGTTGGTACGAGCAGTACTTC. This sequence encodes CASSLSAGWYEQYF.

This sequence joins TRBV10-3 and TRBJ2-5, with 12 nucleotides matching TRBD2. The J call is in doubt because the DNA end fits TRBJ2-7 better. Germline CDR1 reads ENHRY; CDR2 reads SYGVKD. CDR3 length equals 15 residues. The DNA for the CDR3 is TGTGCCATCAGTTTACTAGCGGGAGGAGCGAGCGAGCAGTACTTC. Its translation: CAISLLAGGASEQYF.

CDR3 nucleotides: TGTGCCAGCAGCCTACCAGGGGGGCAACCTGGGGGTCAGCCCCAGCATTTT. This translates into CASSLPGGQPGGQPQHF. The chain links TRBV28 to TRBJ1-5; the match to TRBD1 covers 7 bases. Looked up from germline, CDR1 is MDHEN and CDR2 is SYDVKM. CDR3 size: 17 residues. With V trimmed by 6 bases and J by 6 bases, 17 bases remained unmatched. The complete variable domain, with remaining parts taken from reference TRBV28 and TRBJ1-5, reads DVKVTQSSRYLVKRTGEKVFLECVQDMDHENMFWYRQDPGLGLRLIYFSYDVKMKEKGDIPEGYSVSREKKERFSLILESASTNQTSMYLCASSLPGGQPGGQPQHFGDGTRLSIL.